This T cell receptor beta chain was captured by sequencing in a study of Graves' ophthalmopathy and Graves' hyperthyroidism. V dropped 6 bases and J dropped 7; count of bases not matched to a gene: 13. The CDR3 consists of 15 residues. CDR1 is MNHEY and CDR2 is SVGAGI in the germline V gene. Amplification of TCR beta CDR3 regions used RNA transcripts. RT-PCR with HTBI primers came first, then second-round multiplex PCR. TCRdb itself ran the multiplex PCR reads through MiXCR, one entry per CDR3 protein. Of fewer than 400,000 distinct CDR3 sequences listed, about 18% are singletons. This clonotype was seen many times.

The chain links TRBV6-5 to TRBJ2-7, with 9 bases that match TRBD1. Material for sequencing was peripheral blood. The receptor was isolated from a woman aged 18-29 years with Graves' ophthalmopathy. This chain's CDR3 is CASRGRDRVPFEQYF. As DNA, the CDR3 is TGTGCCAGCAGGGGACGGGACAGGGTGCCTTTTGAGCAGTACTTC.